The entry that follows covers one T cell receptor beta chain sequence. The source of the sample is a study of shared clonotypes between healthy human individuals. From germline, CDR1 is MNHEY and CDR2 SMNVEV (reference sequence). J was trimmed by 7 bases and V by 6 bases; bases with no gene match: 6. The CDR3 runs 14 residues. The material for each subset, its genomic DNA, was split evenly across several immunoSEQ plates. Using immunoSEQ multiplex PCR, the repertoire was profiled, and TCRdb retains in-frame clones only, with some absent. The sample includes about 2.1 million clones, about 92% seen only once; the top ten take under 2%. CD45RO negativity and positive selection for CCR7 defined naive CD8 cells, a population that excluded terminally differentiated effector memory CD45RA+ cells.

The sequence derives from a man aged 18 to 29 in good health. Some clones in this sample may be carry-over from other donors' samples. The sample taken for sequencing was naive CD8+ T cells from PBMCs. The rearrangement uses TRBV27 and TRBJ2-1; TRBD1 agrees at 10 bases. The CDR3 nucleotides are TGTGCCAGCAGAAGTCGGGACAGGGGAAATGAGCAGTTCTTC. Protein product: CASRSRDRGNEQFF.